This T cell receptor (beta chain) was identified in a study of T-cell memory formation after mild COVID-19. Constant-segment primers and 5'RACE yielded cDNA libraries for TCR alpha and TCR beta, each carrying sample barcodes and UMIs. TCRdb analysed the 5' RACE reads with MiXCR anew, one entry per CDR3 protein. The data contain about 14,000 distinct CDR3 sequences, about 20% of them seen just once; the ten biggest clones take up about half. Germline loops: CDR1 SEHNR, CDR2 FQNEAQ (reference sequence). Between the trimmed V and J ends, which lost 5 bases and 5 bases, there was a span of 9 bases. The CDR3 covers 12 residues.

The sample taken for sequencing was PBMCs or a T cell subset sorted from them (not recorded which). V gene TRBV7-9 combines with J gene TRBJ2-5; D gene uncertain. The origin of this receptor is an adult woman who had mild COVID-19 (a few samples of this study predate the infection). Cell type and time point are not known. This chain's CDR3 is CASSPVVETQYF. CDR3 coding DNA: TGTGCCAGCAGCCCCGTAGTGGAGACCCAGTACTTC.